These T cell receptor beta chains were read from a single sample in a study of blood T cell repertoires in COVID-19. Assay: immunoSEQ multiplex PCR; the TCRdb copy retains only in-frame clones and omits some. Of 80,000 to 130,000 clones detected, over 85% appear once; the ten largest clones hold 5.7%. Material for sequencing was peripheral blood. These receptors were collected from a man between 65 and 80 years old with acute or convalescent COVID-19. The CDR3 runs from the conserved cysteine through the conserved F or W. D genes are given only for firm matches. Some rows have no size entry. The others give once, few or many, or a class for an expanded clone.

v_call	d_call	cdr3_length	j_call	clone_size	cdr3_nt	cdr3_aa
TRBV6-5	NA	12	TRBJ2-2	NA	TGTGCCAGCAGTTTACAGACCGGGGAGCTGTTTTTT	CASSLQTGELFF
TRBV7-9	TRBD1	14	TRBJ2-7	NA	TGTGCCAGCAGCCAACAGGGGGCGAGGAACGAGCAGTACTTC	CASSQQGARNEQYF
TRBV19	NA	14	TRBJ2-3	NA	TGTGCCAGTAGTACGGGGACTAGCACAGATACGCAGTATTTT	CASSTGTSTDTQYF
TRBV5-8	NA	15	TRBJ2-2	once	TGTGCCAGCAGCTTGTCGGGGAGAAACACCGGGGAGCTGTTTTTT	CASSLSGRNTGELFF
TRBV19	TRBD1	16	TRBJ1-3	NA	TGTGCCAGTTGGCGTGGGACAGGGGGATCTGGAAACACCATATATTTT	CASWRGTGGSGNTIYF
TRBV29-1	TRBD1	16	TRBJ2-2	NA	TGCAGCCTTATAGGGGTACAGGGGGCTTTTGGCGGGGAGCTGTTTTTT	CSLIGVQGAFGGELFF
TRBV3-1/TRBV3-2	TRBD1	18	TRBJ2-6	NA	TGTGCCAGCAGCCCCAGGACAGGGGGCTCCTCTGGGGCCAACGTCCTGACTTTC	CASSPRTGGSSGANVLTF
TRBV24-1	NA	13	TRBJ1-1	NA	TGTGCCACCAGTGATCTGGACGAGGGGGACGCTTTCTTT	CATSDLDEGDAFF
TRBV3-1/TRBV3-2	NA	14	TRBJ2-7	NA	TGTGCCAGCAGCCAAGGAAGGGAGAGACACGAGCAGTACTTC	CASSQGRERHEQYF
TRBV12-5	NA	13	TRBJ1-4	NA	TGTGCTAGTGGTTTGGATTCATTTGAAAAACTGTTTTTT	CASGLDSFEKLFF
TRBV6-6	NA	15	TRBJ2-3	NA	TGTGCCAGCAGTTACTCCCCCCTAGCGATAGATACGCAGTATTTT	CASSYSPLAIDTQYF
TRBV6-4	TRBD1	15	TRBJ1-6	NA	TGTGCCAGCAGTGCCCGGGACAGATATAATTCACCCCTCCACTTT	CASSARDRYNSPLHF